This TCR beta chain was identified during a study of CD8 T cells in ankylosing spondylitis. The CDR3 has 16 amino acids. Germline CDR1 reads KGHSH; CDR2 reads LQKENI. J lost 5 bases, V lost 6 bases, and 15 bases had no gene match. TCRdb re-called the 5' RACE reads through MiXCR, storing one row per CDR3 protein. The profile covers more than 250,000 distinct CDR3 sequences, with 11% appearing a single time and 8% to 9.5% taken by the ten largest. This TCR was recovered from a female donor with ankylosing spondylitis or in good health (not recorded which). J is TRBJ2-7 and V is TRBV18; 8 nucleotides line up with TRBD1. Sample: blood, either unsorted or a sorted T cell fraction (not recorded which). This chain's CDR3 is CASSRSDRDRFNEQYF. For the CDR3, the DNA is TGTGCCAGCTCTCGTAGCGACCGGGACAGGTTCAACGAGCAGTACTTC.